This T cell receptor (beta chain) emerged from a study of OX40 agonist ivuxolimab in advanced cancers. TCRdb keeps only in-frame clones here, not all; method: immunoSEQ multiplex PCR. The data contain around 150,000 clones, roughly 91% of them singletons. The V gene's germline CDR1 is MRHNA and CDR2 SNTAGT. The CDR3 covers 15 residues. V lost 2 bases and J 4 bases, leaving 14 bases between the germline ends. This chain links TRBV6-4 with TRBJ1-2, with D tentatively TRBD1 (6 bases). The source of this sequence is an adult with an advanced solid tumor such as melanoma, head and neck, liver or kidney cancer. The specimen comprised CD4+ or CD8+ T cells sorted from blood, sampled in a trial of the OX40 agonist ivuxolimab. The DNA for the CDR3 is TGTGCCAGCAGTGACCTCATGTCAGGGGCCTATGGCTACACCTTC. As protein: CASSDLMSGAYGYTF.